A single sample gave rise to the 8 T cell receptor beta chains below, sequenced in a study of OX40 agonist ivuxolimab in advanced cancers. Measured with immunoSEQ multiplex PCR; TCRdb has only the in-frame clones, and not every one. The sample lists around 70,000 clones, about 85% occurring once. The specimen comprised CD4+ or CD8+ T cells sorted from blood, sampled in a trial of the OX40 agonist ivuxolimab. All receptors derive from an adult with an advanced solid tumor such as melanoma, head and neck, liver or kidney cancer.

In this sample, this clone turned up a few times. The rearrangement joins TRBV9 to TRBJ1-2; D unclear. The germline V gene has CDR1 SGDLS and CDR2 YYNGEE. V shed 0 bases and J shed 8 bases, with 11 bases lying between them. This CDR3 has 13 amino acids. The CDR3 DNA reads TGTGCCAGCAGCGTAGCGCAAGCTTGGGGCTACACCTTC. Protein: CASSVAQAWGYTF. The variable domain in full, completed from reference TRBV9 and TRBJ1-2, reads DSGVTQTPKHLITATGQRVTLRCSPRSGDLSVYWYQQSLDQGLQFLIQYYNGEERAKGNILERFSAQQFPDLHSELNLSSLELGDSALYFCASSVAQAWGYTFGSGTRLTVV.

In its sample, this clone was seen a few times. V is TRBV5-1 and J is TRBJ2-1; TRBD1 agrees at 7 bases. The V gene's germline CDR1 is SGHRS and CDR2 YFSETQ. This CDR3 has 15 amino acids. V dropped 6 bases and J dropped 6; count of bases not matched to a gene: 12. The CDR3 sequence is CASTEGQVPSNEQFF. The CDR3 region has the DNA TGCGCCAGCACGGAAGGACAGGTACCCAGCAATGAGCAGTTCTTC.

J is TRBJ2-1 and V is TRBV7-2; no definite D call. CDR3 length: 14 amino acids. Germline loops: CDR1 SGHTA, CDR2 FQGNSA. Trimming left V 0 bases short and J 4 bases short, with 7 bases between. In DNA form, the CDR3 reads TGTGCCAGCAGCTTAGCCCAGGATTACAATGAGCAGTTCTTC. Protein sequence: CASSLAQDYNEQFF.

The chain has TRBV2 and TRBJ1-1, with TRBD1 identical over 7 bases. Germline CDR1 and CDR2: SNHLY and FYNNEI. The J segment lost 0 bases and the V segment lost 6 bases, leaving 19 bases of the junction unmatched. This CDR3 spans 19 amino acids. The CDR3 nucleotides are TGTGCCAGCAGGAGGGGGGGAGGCCGCACAGGGGCGGTGAACACTGAAGCTTTCTTT. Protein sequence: CASRRGGGRTGAVNTEAFF.

The CDR3: CASSYWPYEQYF. CDR3 DNA: TGTGCCAGCAGTTACTGGCCCTACGAGCAGTACTTC. This rearrangement joins TRBV6-5 to TRBJ2-7; D is undetermined. Deletions cut 1 base from V and 2 bases from J, with 3 bases between. Per the germline V gene, CDR1 is MNHEY and CDR2 is SVGAGI. This CDR3 is built from 12 residues.

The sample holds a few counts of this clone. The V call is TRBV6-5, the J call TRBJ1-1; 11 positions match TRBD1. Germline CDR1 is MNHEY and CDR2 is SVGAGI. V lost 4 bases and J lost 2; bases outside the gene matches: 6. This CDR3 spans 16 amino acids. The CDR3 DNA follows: TGTGCCAGCAGTTTACAGGACAGGGGGCAAAACACTGAAGCTTTCTTT. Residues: CASSLQDRGQNTEAFF.

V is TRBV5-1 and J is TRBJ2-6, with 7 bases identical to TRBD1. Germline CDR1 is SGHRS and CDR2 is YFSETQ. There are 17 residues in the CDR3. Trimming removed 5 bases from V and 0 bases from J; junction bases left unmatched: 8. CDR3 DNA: TGCGCCAGCAGGCAAGGGGACAGCCACTCTGGGGCCAACGTCCTGACTTTC. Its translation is CASRQGDSHSGANVLTF.

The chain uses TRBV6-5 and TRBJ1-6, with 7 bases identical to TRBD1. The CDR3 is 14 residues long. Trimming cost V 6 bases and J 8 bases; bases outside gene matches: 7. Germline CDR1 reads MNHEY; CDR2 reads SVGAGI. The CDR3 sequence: CASSDRARDSPLHF. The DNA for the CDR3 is TGTGCCAGCAGCGACAGGGCTAGGGATTCACCCCTCCACTTT.